This TCR beta chain was profiled in a study of Ad26.COV2.S vaccination and SARS-CoV-2 variants. Study findings and constraints: Substantial breadth in spike-specific CD8+ and CD4+ T cell responses was reportedly seen after vaccination.

CDR1 and CDR2 (germline): PRHDT, FYEKMQ (reference sequence). This CDR3 has 16 residues. Trimming took off 4 bases at V and 1 base at J, with 16 bases between the two ends. Only in-frame clones appear in the TCRdb table, and some are missing; sequencing was by immunoSEQ multiplex PCR. The profile covers around 400,000 clones, with around 91% appearing a single time and under 2% taken by the ten largest. Stated treatment: roughly 20 received Ad26.COV2.S at low or high dose, single or two shots; about 5 received placebo; per-sample allocation not given. Each sample was drawn 63 days after the first injection (of vaccine or placebo). Boston hosted the donor, who was an adult aged 18-55 years. Note on this clone: Its antigen is unidentified.

The sample here was peripheral blood, taken in a trial of Ad26.COV2.S vaccine versus placebo. The TCR comes from a person aged 18-65 years who received the Ad26.COV2.S COVID-19 vaccine or a placebo. The chain uses TRBV13 and TRBJ1-1, with D tentatively TRBD1 (5 bases). The CDR3 reads CASSYAVEGTNTEAFF. CDR3 DNA sequence: TGTGCCAGCAGCTACGCGGTAGAGGGGACGAACACTGAAGCTTTCTTT.